This entry lists 4 T cell receptor beta chains sequenced from one sample in a study of post-analysis software for immune sequencing data. Unique molecular identifiers had been added to the TCR beta cDNA libraries. TCRdb independently ran MiXCR on the PCR reads; one entry per CDR3 protein. The sample includes about 160,000 distinct CDR3 sequences, 30% to 45% seen only once; the top ten take 28%. The sequencing used blood, collected after autologous hematopoietic stem cell transplantation. The source is a girl aged 10-17 years with multiple sclerosis.

The chain joins TRBV2 to TRBJ2-1; D possibly corresponds to TRBD2 (6 bases). The CDR3 runs to 12 residues. V gave up 6 bases and J gave up 7 bases, with 10 bases separating them. Germline assignment: CDR1 SNHLY and CDR2 FYNNEI. The CDR3 spells CASSGTFNEQFF. CDR3 in DNA: TGTGCCAGCAGCGGGACTTTTAATGAGCAGTTCTTC.

Only one count was recorded for this clonotype. The chain is built from TRBV30 and TRBJ1-2; 10 bases fit TRBD1. Trimming at V came to 4 bases and at J to 7 bases, leaving 9 bases not matched to a gene. CDR1 is GTSNPN, CDR2 SVGIG, per germline (reference sequence). This CDR3 comprises 14 residues. The CDR3 sequence: CAWTTTGGFAGYTF. The CDR3 DNA is TGTGCCTGGACCACGACAGGGGGCTTTGCTGGCTACACCTTC. The full variable domain, in which reference TRBV30 and TRBJ1-2 provide the parts outside the CDR3, is SQTIHQWPATLVQPVGSPLSLECTVEGTSNPNLYWYRQAAGRGLQLLFYSVGIGQISSEVPQNLSASRPQDRQFILSSKKLLLSDSGFYLCAWTTTGGFAGYTFGSGTRLTVV.

The chain is built from TRBV7-3 and TRBJ2-5; weak D call: TRBD1 (6 bases). The CDR3 covers 16 residues. V was cut by 5 bases and J by 0 bases, with 16 bases left in between. Germline V gene data show CDR1 as SGHTA and CDR2 as FQGTGA. The CDR3 reads CASSPTPDRNQETQYF. The CDR3 coding sequence is TGTGCCAGCAGCCCCACCCCGGACAGAAACCAAGAGACCCAGTACTTC.

The genes are TRBV2 and TRBJ2-1, with 10 bases identical to TRBD2. The CDR3 is made up of 15 amino acids. Trimming at V came to 4 bases and at J to 6 bases, leaving 6 bases not matched to a gene. The germline V gene has CDR1 SNHLY and CDR2 FYNNEI. The CDR3 nucleotides read TGTGCCAGCAGTGTGGGGACTAGCGCTCGCAATGAGCAGTTCTTC. It is translated as CASSVGTSARNEQFF. Using reference TRBV2 and TRBJ2-1 for the parts outside the CDR3, the full variable domain is EPEVTQTPSHQVTQMGQEVILRCVPISNHLYFYWYRQILGQKVEFLVSFYNNEISEKSEIFDDQFSVERPDGSNFTLKIRSTKLEDSAMYFCASSVGTSARNEQFFGPGTRLTVL.